This TCR beta chain was recovered during a study of cytomegalovirus exposure and HLA in healthy donors. Turning to the study itself: Among the 350 to 500 donors who were genotyped, 81% fell in the genetic ancestry cluster that is associated with self-reported Caucasian donors.

General observations from the study: DRB1 showed the most TCR associations and HLA-C the fewest in a later analysis, as rates varied by HLA locus. Investigators reported more than 150 TCR beta chains as tied to cytomegalovirus.

With 60 Vbeta and 13 Jbeta primers, the PCR was carried out. Assay: immunoSEQ multiplex PCR; the TCRdb copy retains only in-frame clones and omits some. This sample carries about 140,000 clones, more than 70% of them seen once, and the ten largest clones take 2% to 2.5%. Trimming at V came to 3 bases and at J to 1 base, leaving 3 bases not matched to a gene. The V gene's germline CDR1 is LNHDA and CDR2 SQIVND (reference sequence). The CDR3 covers 15 residues. To note about this clone: Its antigen is unknown.

The sequence was obtained from a man aged 50-59 years in good health and CMV-seronegative. The chain recombines TRBV19 with TRBJ1-1, with TRBD1 matching over 9 bases. Sequenced sample: PBMCs. This CDR3 reads CASSIDRGRNTEAFF. CDR3 coding DNA: TGTGCCAGTAGTATTGACAGGGGGAGGAACACTGAAGCTTTCTTT. Using reference TRBV19 and TRBJ1-1 for the parts outside the CDR3, the full variable domain is DGGITQSPKYLFRKEGQNVTLSCEQNLNHDAMYWYRQDPGQGLRLIYYSQIVNDFQKGDIAEGYSVSREKKESFPLTVTSAQKNPTAFYLCASSIDRGRNTEAFFGQGTRLTVV.